Listed below are T cell receptor beta chains from one sample, sequenced in a study of cytomegalovirus exposure and HLA in healthy donors. Some clones are missing from TCRdb's copy, which holds only in-frame ones; the method was immunoSEQ multiplex PCR. Counted here are 110,000 to 150,000 clones, roughly 82% occurring once; the ten biggest clones make up 7%. Material: PBMCs. The receptors come from a man aged 25-45 years in good health and CMV-seronegative. The CDR3 runs from the conserved cysteine through the conserved F or W. Each record gives: V gene, clone size, J gene, D gene, CDR3 protein, CDR3 DNA. The D gene is left open where the match is weak. Size is stated for part of the rows, as once, few or many counts, or as a class when the clone is expanded.

V: TRBV5-1
size: NA
J: TRBJ2-1
D: NA
CDR3: CASSLGADNEQFF
DNA: TGCGCCAGCAGCTTAGGGGCCGACAATGAGCAGTTCTTC

V: TRBV12-5
size: NA
J: TRBJ1-2
D: NA
CDR3: CASGLSGGVYGYTF
DNA: TGTGCTAGTGGTTTGTCAGGCGGGGTATATGGCTACACCTTC

V: TRBV7-9
size: few
J: TRBJ1-1
D: TRBD1
CDR3: CASSFGQGNTEAFF
DNA: TGTGCCAGCAGCTTTGGACAGGGGAACACTGAAGCTTTCTTT

V: TRBV9
size: NA
J: TRBJ2-7
D: NA
CDR3: CASSVGPGPIYEQYF
DNA: TGTGCCAGCAGCGTAGGGCCAGGGCCCATCTACGAGCAGTACTTC

V: TRBV2
size: NA
J: TRBJ2-2
D: TRBD1
CDR3: CASSEAEGAPYTGELFF
DNA: TGTGCCAGCAGTGAAGCAGAGGGGGCTCCCTACACCGGGGAGCTGTTTTTT

V: TRBV5-6
size: once
J: TRBJ1-2
D: TRBD1
CDR3: CASSKTGVHGYTF
DNA: TGTGCCAGCAGCAAAACAGGGGTTCATGGCTACACCTTC

V: TRBV5-1
size: once
J: TRBJ2-7
D: NA
CDR3: CASSLGLRGGEQYF
DNA: TGCGCCAGCAGCTTGGGACTCCGAGGGGGCGAGCAGTACTTC

V: TRBV2
size: NA
J: TRBJ2-7
D: NA
CDR3: CASSVDRRYEQYF
DNA: TGTGCCAGCAGCGTGGACAGACGTTACGAGCAGTACTTC

V: TRBV6-6
size: once
J: TRBJ1-1
D: NA
CDR3: CAITQGTEAFF
DNA: TGTGCCATCACACAGGGCACTGAAGCTTTCTTT

V: TRBV28
size: few
J: TRBJ2-7
D: NA
CDR3: CASSVQASYEQYF
DNA: TGTGCCAGCAGTGTTCAGGCCTCCTACGAGCAGTACTTC

V: TRBV5-1
size: NA
J: TRBJ2-5
D: NA
CDR3: CASSLNKPGSQETQYF
DNA: TGCGCCAGCAGCTTGAATAAGCCGGGTTCCCAAGAGACCCAGTACTTC

V: TRBV27
size: NA
J: TRBJ2-7
D: NA
CDR3: CASSIKGVYEQYF
DNA: TGTGCCAGCAGTATTAAGGGGGTCTACGAGCAGTACTTC

V: TRBV7-2
size: NA
J: TRBJ2-5
D: NA
CDR3: CASSSNQETQYF
DNA: TGTGCCAGCAGCTCAAACCAAGAGACCCAGTACTTC

V: TRBV7-9
size: few
J: TRBJ2-2
D: NA
CDR3: CASSALGGRTGELFF
DNA: TGTGCCAGCTCCGCCCTCGGAGGGCGGACCGGGGAGCTGTTTTTT

V: TRBV14
size: NA
J: TRBJ2-7
D: NA
CDR3: CASSPTFYEQYF
DNA: TGTGCCAGCAGCCCGACATTCTACGAGCAGTACTTC

V: TRBV4-1
size: NA
J: TRBJ2-7
D: NA
CDR3: CASSQDPYEQYF
DNA: TGCGCCAGCAGCCAAGATCCCTACGAGCAGTACTTC

V: TRBV5-6
size: medium-sized
J: TRBJ1-2
D: NA
CDR3: CASSLGRGLSNYGYTF
DNA: TGTGCCAGCAGCTTGGGTAGGGGACTATCTAACTATGGCTACACCTTC

V: TRBV4-2
size: NA
J: TRBJ1-3
D: NA
CDR3: CASSPAGEGKGNTIYF
DNA: TGTGCCAGCAGCCCCGCGGGGGAGGGCAAGGGAAACACCATATATTTT

V: TRBV6-1
size: NA
J: TRBJ2-1
D: NA
CDR3: CASSEGAYNEQFF
DNA: TGTGCCAGCAGTGAAGGGGCTTACAATGAGCAGTTCTTC

V: TRBV5-4
size: NA
J: TRBJ2-4
D: TRBD1
CDR3: CASSSTGTGEAKNSQYF
DNA: TGTGCCAGCAGCTCAACCGGGACAGGGGAAGCCAAAAACAGTCAGTACTTC

V: TRBV19
size: NA
J: TRBJ1-4
D: NA
CDR3: CASRILGANEKLFF
DNA: TGTGCCAGTAGGATACTAGGGGCTAATGAAAAACTGTTTTTT

V: TRBV4-1
size: NA
J: TRBJ2-7
D: NA
CDR3: CASSRLGGPLGQYF
DNA: TGCGCCAGCAGCCGTCTCGGGGGGCCTTTGGGGCAGTACTTC

V: TRBV7-2
size: NA
J: TRBJ1-2
D: TRBD1
CDR3: CASSLRDRNNYGYTF
DNA: TGTGCCAGCAGCCTCCGGGACAGGAACAACTATGGCTACACCTTC

V: TRBV6-5
size: NA
J: TRBJ1-4
D: NA
CDR3: CASSYTTGTNEKLFF
DNA: TGTGCCAGCAGTTATACAACAGGGACTAATGAAAAACTGTTTTTT

V: TRBV28
size: NA
J: TRBJ2-7
D: NA
CDR3: CASRQTYEQYF
DNA: TGTGCCAGCAGACAGACCTACGAGCAGTACTTC

V: TRBV13
size: NA
J: TRBJ2-5
D: TRBD1
CDR3: CASSPRDRAGTQYF
DNA: TGTGCCAGCAGCCCAAGGGACAGGGCAGGGACCCAGTACTTC

V: TRBV2
size: NA
J: TRBJ2-1
D: NA
CDR3: CATTRRADNEQFF
DNA: TGTGCCACCACTAGGAGGGCCGACAATGAGCAGTTCTTC

V: TRBV7-6
size: once
J: TRBJ2-1
D: TRBD2
CDR3: CASSPLTSDSYNEQFF
DNA: TGTGCCAGCAGCCCCCTTACTAGCGACTCCTACAATGAGCAGTTCTTC

V: TRBV19
size: NA
J: TRBJ1-5
D: NA
CDR3: CASSLTGGPNQPQHF
DNA: TGTGCCAGTAGTCTCACGGGGGGGCCCAATCAGCCCCAGCATTTT

V: TRBV6-5
size: NA
J: TRBJ1-3
D: TRBD1
CDR3: CASSYGTGPGNTIYF
DNA: TGTGCCAGCAGTTACGGGACAGGGCCCGGAAACACCATATATTTT

V: TRBV2
size: NA
J: TRBJ1-4
D: NA
CDR3: CASSDTAGEKLFF
DNA: TGTGCCAGCAGTGATACCGCAGGGGAAAAACTGTTTTTT

V: TRBV6-1
size: NA
J: TRBJ2-1
D: TRBD1
CDR3: CASSGLPGQGENEQFF
DNA: TGTGCCAGCAGTGGACTACCGGGACAGGGCGAGAATGAGCAGTTCTTC

V: TRBV5-1
size: once
J: TRBJ2-5
D: NA
CDR3: CASSVRGQQETQYF
DNA: TGCGCCAGCAGCGTAAGAGGACAGCAAGAGACCCAGTACTTC

V: TRBV6-5
size: NA
J: TRBJ1-2
D: NA
CDR3: CASRPGPQGGYTF
DNA: TGTGCCAGCAGGCCTGGCCCCCAGGGAGGCTACACCTTC

V: TRBV27
size: NA
J: TRBJ1-2
D: TRBD1
CDR3: CASSFEGAFGYTF
DNA: TGTGCCAGCAGTTTTGAGGGGGCGTTTGGCTACACCTTC

V: TRBV6-1
size: NA
J: TRBJ1-5
D: NA
CDR3: CASTYSPGVDQPQHF
DNA: TGTGCCAGCACCTACAGCCCCGGTGTCGATCAGCCCCAGCATTTT

V: TRBV2
size: few
J: TRBJ1-1
D: NA
CDR3: CASNVNGDTEAFF
DNA: TGTGCCAGCAATGTAAACGGGGACACTGAAGCTTTCTTT

V: TRBV5-1
size: NA
J: TRBJ2-3
D: TRBD2
CDR3: CASSSLYSGRATDTQYF
DNA: TGCGCCAGCAGCTCCTTGTATAGCGGGAGGGCCACAGATACGCAGTATTTT

V: TRBV9
size: NA
J: TRBJ2-3
D: TRBD2
CDR3: CASSGLSGGDSTDTQYF
DNA: TGTGCCAGCAGCGGCCTTAGCGGGGGGGATAGCACAGATACGCAGTATTTT

V: TRBV5-1
size: NA
J: TRBJ2-3
D: TRBD2
CDR3: CASSLGLATLIGQYF
DNA: TGCGCCAGCAGCTTGGGACTAGCCACTCTTATCGGGCAGTATTTT

V: TRBV30
size: few
J: TRBJ1-5
D: TRBD1
CDR3: CAWSTTGQGAGQPQHF
DNA: TGTGCCTGGAGTACGACGGGACAGGGGGCCGGTCAGCCCCAGCATTTT

V: TRBV11-2
size: NA
J: TRBJ2-5
D: TRBD1
CDR3: CASSSTGSIETQYF
DNA: TGTGCCAGCAGCTCGACAGGGAGCATAGAGACCCAGTACTTC

V: TRBV5-1
size: few
J: TRBJ2-2
D: TRBD2
CDR3: CASKILGLENTGELFF
DNA: TGCGCCAGCAAGATTTTGGGACTAGAGAACACCGGGGAGCTGTTTTTT

V: TRBV7-3
size: NA
J: TRBJ2-7
D: TRBD1
CDR3: CASSLETGGIYEQYF
DNA: TGTGCCAGCAGCTTAGAGACAGGGGGGATCTACGAGCAGTACTTC

V: TRBV19
size: few
J: TRBJ2-2
D: NA
CDR3: CASSPRTGNTGELFF
DNA: TGTGCCAGTAGTCCTCGGACGGGAAACACCGGGGAGCTGTTTTTT

V: TRBV28
size: NA
J: TRBJ2-3
D: TRBD2
CDR3: CASVFAFGRDGDTQYF
DNA: TGTGCCAGCGTATTCGCGTTCGGGAGGGACGGTGATACGCAGTATTTT

V: TRBV6-1
size: NA
J: TRBJ1-1
D: NA
CDR3: CASRMAENTEAFF
DNA: TGTGCCAGCAGAATGGCAGAGAACACTGAAGCTTTCTTT

V: TRBV4-1
size: few
J: TRBJ1-5
D: NA
CDR3: CASSRLGLPNQPQHF
DNA: TGCGCCAGCAGCCGGCTGGGACTGCCCAATCAGCCCCAGCATTTT

V: TRBV9
size: NA
J: TRBJ2-3
D: NA
CDR3: CASSVGPSTDTQYF
DNA: TGTGCCAGCAGCGTAGGGCCAAGCACAGATACGCAGTATTTT

V: TRBV2
size: NA
J: TRBJ1-2
D: NA
CDR3: CASTLGDSNYGYTF
DNA: TGTGCCAGCACTTTGGGAGATTCAAACTATGGCTACACCTTC

V: TRBV5-8
size: NA
J: TRBJ2-5
D: TRBD2
CDR3: CASSRLAGGEETQYF
DNA: TGTGCCAGCAGCCGGCTAGCGGGGGGGGAAGAGACCCAGTACTTC

V: TRBV2
size: many
J: TRBJ2-7
D: NA
CDR3: CASSFWQGHEQYF
DNA: TGTGCCAGCAGTTTCTGGCAGGGCCACGAGCAGTACTTC

V: TRBV2
size: NA
J: TRBJ2-4
D: NA
CDR3: CASTRGGGLGRNSQYF
DNA: TGTGCCAGCACCCGAGGGGGTGGACTAGGCCGAAACAGTCAGTACTTC